By sample fraction, the clone carrying this T cell receptor (beta chain) is large. The antigen remains unidentified. The data belong to a study of PD-1 blockade in classical Hodgkin lymphoma. Profiling relied on immunoSEQ multiplex PCR, and the TCRdb table lists in-frame clones only, not all of them. The table includes roughly 20,000 clones, around three quarters detected once. Time point meaning: cycle 4 day 1 (C4D1), after less than 7 weeks of nivolumab. Each patient relapsed following autologous stem cell transplantation, and prior brentuximab vedotin exposure differed. Overall study results and limits: Complete responders matched newly diagnosed patients in baseline diversity.

The clonotype originates from a human donor with classical Hodgkin lymphoma. The sequencing here drew on peripheral blood mononuclear cells (PBMCs), taken before the fourth cycle of nivolumab.

CDR3: CASSLRDTQHF. The DNA for the CDR3 is TGTGCCAGCAGTTTACGGGATACCCAGCATTTT. This chain connects TRBV28 to TRBJ1-5; D is uncertain. CDR1 MDHEN and CDR2 SYDVKM come from the germline V gene. The V end was cut by 2 bases, the J end by 11 bases, with 7 bases between. There are 11 residues in the CDR3.